This TCR beta chain was identified during a study of T cell changes during pregnancy in multiple sclerosis. Some clones are missing from TCRdb's copy, which holds only in-frame ones; the method was immunoSEQ multiplex PCR. The sample carries about 38,000 clones, around 93% recorded once. This CDR3 region has 16 residues. The germline V gene encodes CDR1 SGHTA and CDR2 FQGNSA. J was trimmed by 8 bases and V by 4 bases; bases with no gene match: 11. The sequenced sample was CD4+ T cells from peripheral blood mononuclear cells, obtained in the second trimester of pregnancy. This rearrangement joins TRBV7-2 to TRBJ1-4; 9 bases map to TRBD1. The source of this sequence is a female donor with multiple sclerosis, enrolled in a pregnancy study. DNA of the CDR3: TGTGCCAGCAGCTCCTACCGGGGACAGGGACGCGAAAAACTGTTTTTT. It encodes CASSSYRGQGREKLFF.